This is a list of T cell receptor beta chains from one sample in a study of blood T cells in healthy people across ages. One entry per CDR3 protein results from TCRdb running MiXCR on the 5' RACE reads. The sample has roughly 800,000 distinct CDR3 sequences; about 62% are singletons. The sample comprised blood. Receptors originate from a man under 40 in good health. The CDR3 runs from the conserved cysteine through the conserved F or W. The order of the fields is D gene, V gene, J gene, clone size, CDR3 protein, CDR3 DNA. The D gene is left open where the match is weak. The listing skips clone size in some rows; elsewhere it reads once, few, many or a size class.

>.|TRBV20-1|TRBJ2-7|once
CSARVRIGTPLEQYF
TGCAGTGCTAGAGTCCGAATCGGGACCCCTCTCGAGCAGTACTTC
>TRBD1|TRBV12-3/TRBV12-4|TRBJ2-7|few
CASSLQGEGYEQYF
TGTGCCAGCAGTTTACAGGGGGAAGGGTACGAGCAGTACTTC
>TRBD2|TRBV4-3|TRBJ2-3|.
CASSQGSGRTDTQYF
TGCGCCAGCAGCCAAGGTAGCGGGAGAACAGATACGCAGTATTTT
>.|TRBV5-1|TRBJ2-7|.
CASSLRDQGNYEQYF
TGCGCCAGCAGCTTACGGGACCAGGGGAATTACGAGCAGTACTTC
>TRBD1|TRBV3-1|TRBJ2-7|.
CPSSQGTGEFETRYF
TGTCCCAGCAGCCAAGGGACAGGGGAATTCGAGACCCGGTACTTC
>.|TRBV6-6|TRBJ2-7|.
CASSYSGRPSYEQYF
TGTGCCAGCAGTTACTCAGGAAGGCCCTCCTACGAGCAGTACTTC
>.|TRBV4-2|TRBJ2-5|many
CASSRGSPGQETQYF
TGTGCCAGCAGCCGTGGGTCCCCGGGCCAAGAGACCCAGTACTTC
>.|TRBV29-1|TRBJ2-3|.
CSVRPVQRPDTQYF
TGCAGCGTCCGGCCCGTCCAGCGGCCAGATACGCAGTATTTT
>.|TRBV5-1|TRBJ1-3|.
CASSAGVSGNTIYF
TGCGCCAGCAGCGCAGGGGTCTCTGGAAACACCATATATTTT
>TRBD2|TRBV29-1|TRBJ2-3|few
CSAGGGARDTQYF
TGCAGCGCTGGGGGGGGAGCCCGAGATACGCAGTATTTT
>.|TRBV9|TRBJ2-1|.
CASSPQGRSSYNEQFF
TGTGCCAGCAGCCCTCAAGGCAGGAGCTCCTACAATGAGCAGTTCTTC
>.|TRBV7-2|TRBJ1-5|.
CASSLLTLNQPQHF
TGTGCCAGCAGCCTACTAACTCTGAATCAGCCCCAGCATTTT
>.|TRBV20-1|TRBJ2-1|.
CSASKPGAGNEQFF
TGCAGTGCTAGCAAACCCGGGGCTGGGAATGAGCAGTTCTTC
>.|TRBV12-3/TRBV12-4|TRBJ1-1|.
CASSFGEGDAEAFF
TGTGCCAGCAGTTTCGGAGAGGGTGACGCTGAAGCTTTCTTT
>.|TRBV27|TRBJ2-6|.
CASSQTVSGANVLTF
TGTGCCAGCAGCCAGACAGTATCGGGGGCCAACGTCCTGACTTTC
>TRBD2|TRBV24-1|TRBJ2-1|few
CATSARTSGYNEQFF
TGTGCCACCAGTGCCAGGACTAGCGGCTACAATGAGCAGTTCTTC
>.|TRBV4-1|TRBJ1-6|.
CASSQEVGDRGSPLHF
TGCGCCAGCAGCCAAGAGGTTGGAGATAGGGGATCACCCCTCCACTTT
>.|TRBV12-3/TRBV12-4|TRBJ2-5|.
CACSLRRGQETQYF
TGTGCCTGCAGTTTACGAAGGGGTCAAGAGACCCAGTACTTC
>.|TRBV9|TRBJ1-1|.
CASSGGGLGSREVQEAFF
TGTGCCAGCAGCGGGGGGGGGCTCGGCTCTCGGGAGGTCCAAGAAGCTTTCTTT
>.|TRBV9|TRBJ2-5|.
CASSPISNEQYF
TGTGCCAGCAGCCCGATTTCCAATGAGCAGTACTTC
>.|TRBV7-2|TRBJ2-3|few
CASSLGFREFTQYF
TGTGCCAGCAGCTTAGGTTTCAGGGAATTTACGCAGTATTTT
>.|TRBV4-3|TRBJ2-3|.
CASSSPFGGTDTQYF
TGCGCCAGCAGTAGCCCCTTTGGGGGAACCGATACGCAGTATTTT
>.|TRBV27|TRBJ2-3|few
CASSLYKQVYTQYF
TGTGCCAGCAGTTTATATAAGCAAGTGTATACGCAGTATTTT
>.|TRBV29-1|TRBJ2-7|.
CSALIPGASYEQYF
TGCAGCGCCCTCATCCCCGGGGCCTCCTATGAGCAGTACTTC
>.|TRBV7-2|TRBJ1-2|once
CASSSRALGYTF
TGTGCCAGCAGCTCCCGGGCTCTTGGCTACACCTTC
>TRBD2|TRBV4-2|TRBJ2-7|once
CASSQDLRREAAYEQYF
TGTGCCAGCAGCCAAGATCTGAGGCGGGAGGCCGCCTACGAGCAGTACTTC
>.|TRBV29-1|TRBJ2-3|.
CSVSGGVTNTQYF
TGCAGCGTTAGTGGCGGGGTCACAAATACGCAGTATTTT
>TRBD2|TRBV30|TRBJ2-7|few
CAWSPREGHEQYF
TGTGCCTGGAGTCCGAGGGAGGGGCACGAGCAGTACTTC
>.|TRBV3-1|TRBJ1-5|.
CASSQGFSGGNQPQHF
TGTGCCAGCAGCCAAGGGTTTTCGGGGGGAAATCAGCCCCAGCATTTT
>TRBD2|TRBV29-1|TRBJ2-1|.
CSAGIRGDNEQFF
TGCAGCGCGGGGATACGGGGGGACAATGAGCAGTTCTTC
>.|TRBV20-1|TRBJ1-6|.
CSVIRPGSYNSPLHF
TGCAGTGTTATCCGGCCGGGCTCCTATAATTCACCCCTCCACTTT
>TRBD2|TRBV29-1|TRBJ2-1|.
CSGKRAGGGNEQFF
TGCAGCGGGAAACGAGCGGGAGGTGGAAATGAGCAGTTCTTC
>.|TRBV13|TRBJ2-1|.
CASSPLAGANEQFF
TGTGCCAGCAGCCCCCTGGCGGGGGCCAATGAGCAGTTCTTC
>.|TRBV6-5|TRBJ2-7|.
CASRDNYEQYF
TGTGCCAGCAGGGACAACTACGAGCAGTACTTC
>.|TRBV19|TRBJ2-1|.
CVSRRLEEVSSEQFF
TGTGTCAGTAGGAGACTGGAAGAAGTATCCAGTGAGCAGTTCTTC
>TRBD1|TRBV20-1|TRBJ2-7|few
CSARGGFGQETSYEQYF
TGCAGTGCTAGAGGGGGGTTTGGACAGGAGACTTCCTACGAGCAGTACTTC
>.|TRBV7-3|TRBJ2-5|.
CASSSERRETQYF
TGTGCCAGCAGCTCAGAGCGGCGGGAGACCCAGTACTTC
>TRBD1|TRBV3-1|TRBJ2-1|.
CASSAGTGHNEQFF
TGTGCCAGCAGCGCCGGGACAGGGCACAATGAGCAGTTCTTC
>TRBD2|TRBV29-1|TRBJ2-7|few
CSVGSQAGGPRNEQYF
TGCAGCGTTGGATCGCAAGCGGGAGGGCCACGGAATGAGCAGTACTTC
>TRBD2|TRBV6-2/TRBV6-3|TRBJ2-3|few
CASSSGTSQGDTQYF
TGTGCCAGCAGCAGCGGGACTTCCCAAGGGGATACGCAGTATTTT